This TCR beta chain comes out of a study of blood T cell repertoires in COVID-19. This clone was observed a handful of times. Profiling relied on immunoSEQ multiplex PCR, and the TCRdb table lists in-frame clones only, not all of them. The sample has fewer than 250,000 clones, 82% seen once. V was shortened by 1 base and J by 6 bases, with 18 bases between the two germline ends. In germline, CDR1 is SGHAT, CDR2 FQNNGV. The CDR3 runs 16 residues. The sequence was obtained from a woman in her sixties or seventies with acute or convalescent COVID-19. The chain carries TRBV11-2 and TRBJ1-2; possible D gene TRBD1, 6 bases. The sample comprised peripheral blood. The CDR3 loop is CASSLVSGGAGDGYTF. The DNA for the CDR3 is TGTGCCAGCAGCTTAGTTTCGGGAGGTGCAGGGGATGGCTACACCTTC.